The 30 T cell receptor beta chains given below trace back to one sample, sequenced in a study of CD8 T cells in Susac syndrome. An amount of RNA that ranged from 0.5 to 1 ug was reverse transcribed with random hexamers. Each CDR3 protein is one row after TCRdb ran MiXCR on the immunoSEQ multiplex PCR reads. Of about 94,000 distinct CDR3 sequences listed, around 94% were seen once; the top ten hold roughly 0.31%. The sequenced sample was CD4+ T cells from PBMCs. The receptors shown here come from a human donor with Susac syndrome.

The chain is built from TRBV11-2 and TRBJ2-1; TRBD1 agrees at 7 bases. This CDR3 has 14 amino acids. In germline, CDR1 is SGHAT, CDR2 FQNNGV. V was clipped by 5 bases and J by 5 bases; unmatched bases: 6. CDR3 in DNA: TGTGCCAGCAGCCCACGACAGGGACACAATGAGCAGTTCTTC. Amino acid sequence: CASSPRQGHNEQFF.

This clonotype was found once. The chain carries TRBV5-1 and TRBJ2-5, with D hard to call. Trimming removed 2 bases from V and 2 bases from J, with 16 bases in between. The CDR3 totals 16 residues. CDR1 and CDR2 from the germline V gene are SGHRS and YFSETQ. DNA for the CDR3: TGCGCCAGCAGCTTCAGCGACATCTTCGGTCAAGAGACCCAGTACTTC. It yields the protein CASSFSDIFGQETQYF.

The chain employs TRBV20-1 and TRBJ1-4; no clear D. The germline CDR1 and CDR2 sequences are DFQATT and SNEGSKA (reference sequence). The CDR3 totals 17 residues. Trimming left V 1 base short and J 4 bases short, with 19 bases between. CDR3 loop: CSARVARQGKDNEKLFF. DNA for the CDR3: TGCAGTGCTAGAGTCGCGAGACAAGGGAAGGATAATGAAAAACTGTTTTTT.

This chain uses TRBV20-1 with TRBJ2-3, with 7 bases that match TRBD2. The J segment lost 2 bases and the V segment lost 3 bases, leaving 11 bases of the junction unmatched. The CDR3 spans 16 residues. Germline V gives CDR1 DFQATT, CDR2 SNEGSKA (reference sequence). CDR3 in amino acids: CSARGRAGVPTDTQYF. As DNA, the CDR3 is TGCAGTGCTAGGGGTAGGGCGGGGGTACCCACAGATACGCAGTATTTT.

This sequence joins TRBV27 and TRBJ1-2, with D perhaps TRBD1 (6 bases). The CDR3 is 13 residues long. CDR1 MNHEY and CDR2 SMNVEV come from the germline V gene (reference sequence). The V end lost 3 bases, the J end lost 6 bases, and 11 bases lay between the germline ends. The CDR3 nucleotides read TGTGCCAGCAGTTTCGGAGGGGGAAATGGCTACACCTTC. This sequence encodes CASSFGGGNGYTF.

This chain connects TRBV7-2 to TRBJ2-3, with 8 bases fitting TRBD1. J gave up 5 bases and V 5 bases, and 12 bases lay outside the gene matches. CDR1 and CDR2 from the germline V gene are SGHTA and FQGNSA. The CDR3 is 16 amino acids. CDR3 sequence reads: CASSVGWDRSLDTQYF. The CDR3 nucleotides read TGTGCCAGCAGCGTTGGTTGGGACAGGTCCTTAGATACGCAGTATTTT.

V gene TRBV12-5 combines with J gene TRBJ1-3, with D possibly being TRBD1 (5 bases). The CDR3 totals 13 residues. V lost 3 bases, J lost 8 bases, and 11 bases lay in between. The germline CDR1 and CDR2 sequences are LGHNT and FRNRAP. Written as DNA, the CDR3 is TGTGCTAGTGGTTTTGGAGGGGCAGACACCATATATTTT. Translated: CASGFGGADTIYF.

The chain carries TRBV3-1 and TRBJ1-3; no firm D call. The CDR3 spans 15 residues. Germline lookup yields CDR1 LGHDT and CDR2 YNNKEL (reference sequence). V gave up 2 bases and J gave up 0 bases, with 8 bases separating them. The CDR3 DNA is TGTGCCAGCAGCCAATCCTTGTCCTCTGGAAACACCATATATTTT. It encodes CASSQSLSSGNTIYF.

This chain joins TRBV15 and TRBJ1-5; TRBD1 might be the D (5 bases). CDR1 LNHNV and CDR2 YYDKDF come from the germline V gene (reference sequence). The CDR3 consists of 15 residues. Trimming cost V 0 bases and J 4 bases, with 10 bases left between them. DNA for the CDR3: TGTGCCACCAGCAGAGATCCGGGGCCGAATCAGCCCCAGCATTTT. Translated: CATSRDPGPNQPQHF.

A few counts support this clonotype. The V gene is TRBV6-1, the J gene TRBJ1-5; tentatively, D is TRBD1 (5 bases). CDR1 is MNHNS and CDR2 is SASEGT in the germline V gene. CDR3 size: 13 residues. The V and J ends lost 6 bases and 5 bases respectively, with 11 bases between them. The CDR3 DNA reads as TGTGCCAGCAGCGACAGCTTCGATCAGCCCCAGCATTTT. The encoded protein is CASSDSFDQPQHF.

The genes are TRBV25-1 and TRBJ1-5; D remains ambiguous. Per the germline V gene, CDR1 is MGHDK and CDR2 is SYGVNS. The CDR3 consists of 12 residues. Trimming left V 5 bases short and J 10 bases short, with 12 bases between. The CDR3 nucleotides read TGTGCCAGCAGTAGTGCCCCTGGACCCCAGCATTTT. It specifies CASSSAPGPQHF.

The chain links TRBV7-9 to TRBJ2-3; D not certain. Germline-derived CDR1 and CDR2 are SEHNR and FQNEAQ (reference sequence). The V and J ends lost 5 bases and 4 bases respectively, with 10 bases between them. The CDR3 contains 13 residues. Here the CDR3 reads CASSQLVADTQYF. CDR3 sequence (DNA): TGTGCCAGCAGCCAACTTGTTGCAGATACGCAGTATTTT.

The CDR3 protein is CASSPASGGQDTQYF. DNA of the CDR3: TGCGCCAGCAGCCCGGCGTCTGGGGGCCAAGATACGCAGTATTTT. The chain has TRBV5-1 and TRBJ2-3, with D maybe TRBD1 (6 bases). The V end lost 4 bases, the J end lost 5 bases, and 17 bases lay between the germline ends. Germline V gene sequence: CDR1 SGHRS, CDR2 YFSETQ. This CDR3 has 15 amino acids. Complete variable domain (other parts from reference TRBV5-1 and TRBJ2-3): KAGVTQTPRYLIKTRGQQVTLSCSPISGHRSVSWYQQTPGQGLQFLFEYFSETQRNKGNFPGRFSGRQFSNSRSEMNVSTLELGDSALYLCASSPASGGQDTQYFGPGTRLTVL.

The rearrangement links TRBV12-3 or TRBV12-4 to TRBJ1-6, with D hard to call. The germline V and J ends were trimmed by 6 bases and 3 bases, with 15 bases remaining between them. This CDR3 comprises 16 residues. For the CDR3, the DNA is TGTGCCAGCAGCGCCTCGGGGAAGGGCTATAATTCACCCCTCCACTTT. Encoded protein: CASSASGKGYNSPLHF.

In nucleotides, the CDR3 is TGCAGCGTTCTGGACAGACAGAACACTGAAGCTTTCTTT. This translates into CSVLDRQNTEAFF. The genes are TRBV29-1 and TRBJ1-1; perhaps TRBD1 as D (6 bases). The CDR3 totals 13 residues. V was clipped by 5 bases and J by 1 base, with 11 bases between them. The germline V gene encodes CDR1 SQVTM and CDR2 ANQGSEA.

The CDR3 loop is CASSQAGVGSYNEQFF. The DNA for the CDR3 is TGTGCCAGCAGCCAAGCAGGGGTCGGCTCCTACAATGAGCAGTTCTTC. V and J are TRBV14 and TRBJ2-1; the D gene is possibly TRBD1 (6 bases). Trimming stripped 1 base from V and 0 bases from J, with 10 bases between. The CDR3 runs 16 residues. CDR1 and CDR2 from the germline V gene are SGHDN and FVKESK.

CDR3 sequence (DNA): TGCGCCAGCAGTCAATTGACCGATGAGCAGTTCTTC. Translation: CASSQLTDEQFF. The chain links TRBV23-1 to TRBJ2-1; D remains unclear. TRBV23-1 is identified as an open reading frame with a role that is uncertain. The CDR3 runs 12 residues. V was trimmed by 1 base and J by 8 bases, leaving 6 bases between them.

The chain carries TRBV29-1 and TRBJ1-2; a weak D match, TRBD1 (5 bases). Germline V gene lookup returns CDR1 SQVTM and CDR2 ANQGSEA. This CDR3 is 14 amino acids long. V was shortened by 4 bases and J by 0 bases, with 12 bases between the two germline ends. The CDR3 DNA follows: TGCAGCGTTGCGGGGGTGGGTGCTAACTATGGCTACACCTTC. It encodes CSVAGVGANYGYTF. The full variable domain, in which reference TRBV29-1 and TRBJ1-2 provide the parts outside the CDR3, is SAVISQKPSRDICQRGTSLTIQCQVDSQVTMMFWYRQQPGQSLTLIATANQGSEATYESGFVIDKFPISRPNLTFSTLTVSNMSPEDSSIYLCSVAGVGANYGYTFGSGTRLTVV.

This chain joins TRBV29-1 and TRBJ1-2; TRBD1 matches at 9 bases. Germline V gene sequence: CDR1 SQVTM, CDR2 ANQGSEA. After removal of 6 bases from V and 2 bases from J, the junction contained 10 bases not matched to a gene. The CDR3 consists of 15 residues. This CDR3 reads CSVINRGQGNYGYTF. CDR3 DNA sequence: TGCAGCGTGATCAATAGGGGACAGGGCAACTATGGCTACACCTTC.

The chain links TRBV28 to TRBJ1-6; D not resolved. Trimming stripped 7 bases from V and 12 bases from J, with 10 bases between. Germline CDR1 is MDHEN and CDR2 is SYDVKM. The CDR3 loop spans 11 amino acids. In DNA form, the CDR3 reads TGTGCCAGCACGGTACGGCTACCCCTCCACTTT. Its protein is CASTVRLPLHF.

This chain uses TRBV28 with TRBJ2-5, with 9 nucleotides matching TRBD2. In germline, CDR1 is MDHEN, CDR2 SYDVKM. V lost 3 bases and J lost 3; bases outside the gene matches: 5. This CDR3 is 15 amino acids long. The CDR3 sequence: CASSLGGGAKETQYF. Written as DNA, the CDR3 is TGTGCCAGCAGTTTGGGCGGGGGGGCCAAAGAGACCCAGTACTTC. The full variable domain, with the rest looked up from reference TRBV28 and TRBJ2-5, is DVKVTQSSRYLVKRTGEKVFLECVQDMDHENMFWYRQDPGLGLRLIYFSYDVKMKEKGDIPEGYSVSREKKERFSLILESASTNQTSMYLCASSLGGGAKETQYFGPGTRLLVL.

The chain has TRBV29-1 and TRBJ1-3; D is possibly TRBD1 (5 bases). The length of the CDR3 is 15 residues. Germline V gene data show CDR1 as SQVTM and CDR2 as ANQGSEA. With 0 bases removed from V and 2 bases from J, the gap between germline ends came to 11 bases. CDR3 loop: CSVEDRGIAGNTIYF. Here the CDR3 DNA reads TGCAGCGTTGAAGATCGGGGGATCGCTGGAAACACCATATATTTT. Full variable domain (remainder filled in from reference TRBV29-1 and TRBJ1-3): SAVISQKPSRDICQRGTSLTIQCQVDSQVTMMFWYRQQPGQSLTLIATANQGSEATYESGFVIDKFPISRPNLTFSTLTVSNMSPEDSSIYLCSVEDRGIAGNTIYFGEGSWLTVV.

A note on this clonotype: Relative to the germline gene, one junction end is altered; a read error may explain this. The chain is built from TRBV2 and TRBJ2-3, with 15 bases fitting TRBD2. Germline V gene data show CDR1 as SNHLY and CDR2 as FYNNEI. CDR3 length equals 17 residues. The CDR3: CASREGGLAGGLDTQYF. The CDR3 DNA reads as TGTGCCAGCAGGGAAGGGGGACTAGCGGGGGGTTTAGATACGCAGTATTTT.

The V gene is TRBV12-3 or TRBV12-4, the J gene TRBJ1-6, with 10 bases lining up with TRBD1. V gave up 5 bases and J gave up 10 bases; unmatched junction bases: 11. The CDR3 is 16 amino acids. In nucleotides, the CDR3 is TGTGCCAGCAGTCCACGGACAGGGGGAAAGGGATCACCCCTCCACTTT. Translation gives CASSPRTGGKGSPLHF.

This CDR3 reads CAISGTGLADTQYF. DNA for the CDR3: TGTGCCATCAGCGGGACAGGGCTGGCAGATACGCAGTATTTT. V usage is TRBV10-3 and J usage is TRBJ2-3; 9 bases are a match to TRBD1. The CDR3 totals 14 residues. Germline-derived CDR1 and CDR2 are ENHRY and SYGVKD. The trim removed 6 bases at V and 4 bases at J, leaving 5 bases unmatched.

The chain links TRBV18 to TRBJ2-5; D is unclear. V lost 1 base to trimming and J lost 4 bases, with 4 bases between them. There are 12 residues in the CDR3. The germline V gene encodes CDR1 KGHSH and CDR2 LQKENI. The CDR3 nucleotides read TGTGCCAGCTCACCACTTTCAGAGACCCAGTACTTC. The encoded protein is CASSPLSETQYF.

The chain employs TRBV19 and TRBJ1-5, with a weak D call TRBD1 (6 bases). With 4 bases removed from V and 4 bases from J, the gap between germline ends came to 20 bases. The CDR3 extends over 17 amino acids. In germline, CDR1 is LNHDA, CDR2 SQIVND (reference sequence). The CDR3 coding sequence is TGTGCCAGTAGTAAGCAACACACAGGGCTCGGAAATCAGCCCCAGCATTTT. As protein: CASSKQHTGLGNQPQHF.

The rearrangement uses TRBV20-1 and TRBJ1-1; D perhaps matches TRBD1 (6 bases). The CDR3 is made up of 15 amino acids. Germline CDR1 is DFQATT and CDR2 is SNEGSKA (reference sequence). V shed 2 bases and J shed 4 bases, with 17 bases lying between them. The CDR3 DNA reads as TGCAGTGCTAGAATACAGGGAAAGAAGAGCACTGAAGCTTTCTTT. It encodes CSARIQGKKSTEAFF.

In DNA form, the CDR3 reads TGCAGCGTTGGGGAGACAGGGGTTTTTCAGCCCCAGCATTTT. The encoded protein is CSVGETGVFQPQHF. This chain links TRBV29-1 with TRBJ1-5; 8 bases align to TRBD1. V dropped 4 bases and J dropped 6; count of bases not matched to a gene: 8. The CDR3 is 14 residues long. CDR1 and CDR2 from the germline V gene are SQVTM and ANQGSEA.

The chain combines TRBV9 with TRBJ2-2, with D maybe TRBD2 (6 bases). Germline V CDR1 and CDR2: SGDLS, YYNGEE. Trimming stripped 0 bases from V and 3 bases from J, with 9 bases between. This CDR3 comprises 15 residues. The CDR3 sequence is CASSVGWGDTGELFF. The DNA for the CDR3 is TGTGCCAGCAGCGTAGGATGGGGGGACACCGGGGAGCTGTTTTTT.